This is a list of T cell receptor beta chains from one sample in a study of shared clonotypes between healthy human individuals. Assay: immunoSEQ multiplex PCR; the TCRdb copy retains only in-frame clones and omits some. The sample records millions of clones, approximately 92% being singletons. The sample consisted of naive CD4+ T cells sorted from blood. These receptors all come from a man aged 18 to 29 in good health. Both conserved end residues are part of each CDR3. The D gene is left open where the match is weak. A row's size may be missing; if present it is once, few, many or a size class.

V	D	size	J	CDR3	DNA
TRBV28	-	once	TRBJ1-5	CASSPDSLTPQHF	TGTGCCAGCAGTCCCGACAGTCTTACGCCCCAGCATTTT
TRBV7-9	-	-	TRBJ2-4	CASSLVSAAKNIQYF	TGTGCCAGCAGCTTAGTCTCGGCCGCCAAAAACATTCAGTACTTC
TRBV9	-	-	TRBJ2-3	CASSVWDSGTDTQYF	TGTGCCAGCAGCGTATGGGATTCCGGCACAGATACGCAGTATTTT
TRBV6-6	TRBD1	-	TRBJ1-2	CASSAGTGAYTF	TGTGCCAGCAGTGCCGGGACAGGGGCATACACCTTC
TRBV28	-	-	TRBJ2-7	CASSLGYSWSLKVAPSYEQYF	TGTGCCAGCAGTTTAGGGTATTCGTGGAGCTTAAAGGTTGCCCCCTCCTACGAGCAGTACTTC
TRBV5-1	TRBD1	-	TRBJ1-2	CASSLPPQTGNTF	TGCGCCAGCAGCCTCCCGCCCCAGACAGGGAATACCTTC
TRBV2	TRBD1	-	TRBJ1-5	CASSEGQGLRSNQPQHF	TGTGCCAGCAGCGAGGGACAGGGTTTAAGGAGCAATCAGCCCCAGCATTTT
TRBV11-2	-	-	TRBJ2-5	CASSLGGNQETQYF	TGTGCCAGCAGCCTAGGGGGGAACCAAGAGACCCAGTACTTC
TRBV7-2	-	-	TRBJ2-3	CASSYNTDTQYF	TGTGCCAGCAGCTATAACACAGATACGCAGTATTTT
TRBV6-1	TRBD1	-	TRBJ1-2	CASSQTGTGYGYTF	TGTGCCAGCAGTCAAACCGGGACAGGGTATGGCTACACCTTC
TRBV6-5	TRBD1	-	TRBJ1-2	CASRAGGKSHGYTF	TGTGCCAGCAGGGCAGGGGGCAAAAGTCATGGCTACACCTTC
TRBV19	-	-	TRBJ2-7	CASSIRVWSYEQYF	TGTGCCAGTAGTATCAGGGTGTGGTCCTACGAGCAGTACTTC
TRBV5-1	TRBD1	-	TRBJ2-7	CASSPGTGRFYEQYF	TGCGCCAGCAGTCCAGGGACAGGGAGATTCTACGAGCAGTACTTC
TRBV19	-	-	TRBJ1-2	CASYSGGSDPRYGYTF	TGTGCCAGTTACAGTGGGGGATCGGACCCCCGATATGGCTACACCTTC
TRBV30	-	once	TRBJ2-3	CAWNEAGRLGTQYF	TGTGCCTGGAATGAGGCGGGCCGTCTCGGTACGCAGTATTTT
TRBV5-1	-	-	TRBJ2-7	CASQGSVGEQYF	TGCGCCAGTCAGGGGTCGGTGGGTGAGCAGTACTTC
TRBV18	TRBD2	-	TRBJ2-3	CASSPYGTRRADTQYF	TGTGCCAGCTCACCATATGGGACTAGGAGGGCAGATACGCAGTATTTT
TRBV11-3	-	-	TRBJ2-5	CASRIPRAQYF	TGTGCCAGCAGGATCCCGCGGGCCCAGTACTTC
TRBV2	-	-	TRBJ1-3	CASIRGTSGNTIYF	TGTGCCAGCATAAGAGGTACCTCTGGAAACACCATATATTTT
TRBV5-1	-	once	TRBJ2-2	CASSYVAGELFF	TGCGCCAGCAGCTACGTAGCCGGGGAGCTGTTTTTT
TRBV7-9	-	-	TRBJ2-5	CASSLGLVETQYF	TGTGCCAGCAGCTTAGGTTTGGTAGAGACCCAGTACTTC
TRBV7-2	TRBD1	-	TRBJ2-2	CASSLGGTGRTGELFF	TGTGCCAGCAGCTTAGGGGGGACAGGGCGGACCGGGGAGCTGTTTTTT
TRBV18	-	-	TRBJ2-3	CASALGSSTDTQYF	TGTGCCAGCGCACTAGGGAGTAGCACAGATACGCAGTATTTT
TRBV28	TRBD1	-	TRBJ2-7	CASSRDRVYEQYF	TGTGCCAGCAGCCGAGACAGGGTCTACGAGCAGTACTTC
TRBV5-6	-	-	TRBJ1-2	CASSSQGGYGYTF	TGTGCCAGCAGCTCCCAGGGTGGCTATGGCTACACCTTC
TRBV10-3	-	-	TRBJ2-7	CAIRTGIPYEQYF	TGTGCCATCCGAACAGGTATTCCCTACGAGCAGTACTTC
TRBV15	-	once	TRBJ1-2	CATSRSGLPGGYTF	TGTGCCACCAGCAGATCGGGACTGCCGGGAGGCTACACCTTC
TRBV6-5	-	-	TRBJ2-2	CASSWGTGELFF	TGTGCCAGCAGTTGGGGCACCGGGGAGCTGTTTTTT
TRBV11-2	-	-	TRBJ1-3	CASSLEARNSGNTIYF	TGTGCCAGCAGCTTAGAGGCACGCAACTCTGGAAACACCATATATTTT
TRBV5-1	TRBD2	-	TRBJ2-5	CASSEGLAAETQYF	TGCGCCAGCAGCGAAGGACTAGCAGCAGAGACCCAGTACTTC
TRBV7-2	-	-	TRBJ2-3	CASSLRTPPSTDTQYF	TGTGCCAGCAGCCTACGGACTCCACCCAGCACAGATACGCAGTATTTT
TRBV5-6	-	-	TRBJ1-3	CASSLRDISGNTIYF	TGTGCCAGCAGCCTTCGGGATATCTCTGGAAACACCATATATTTT
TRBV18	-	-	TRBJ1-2	CASSPETYGYTF	TGTGCCAGCTCCCCTGAGACTTATGGCTACACCTTC
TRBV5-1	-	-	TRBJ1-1	CASSLDVGTEAFF	TGCGCCAGCAGCTTGGATGTGGGCACTGAAGCTTTCTTT
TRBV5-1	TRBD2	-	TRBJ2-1	CASSSPGGPYNEQFF	TGCGCCAGCAGCTCCCCGGGGGGGCCCTACAATGAGCAGTTCTTC